There are many counts of the clone carrying this TCR beta chain. Time point here: newly diagnosed GD, antithyroid drugs for less than 3 months. The authors made the TCR library using RNA they extracted from PBMCs. The diagnosis of Graves' disease used American Thyroid Association guidelines. This CDR3 spans 14 amino acids. Trimming took 3 bases from V and 1 from J; bases not matched to a gene: 1. CDR1 and CDR2 (germline): GTSNPN, SVGIG (reference sequence). The record originates from a study of regulatory T cells in long-lasting Graves disease. CDR3-region Arm-PCR and iRepertoire HTBI primers produced the TCR beta libraries. MiXCR, applied by TCRdb to the multiplex PCR reads, yields one record per CDR3 protein. The data hold a few hundred thousand distinct CDR3 sequences, with about a sixth observed a single time. The same specimen was also included in a second study, on T cells in Graves' hyperthyroidism and ophthalmopathy. That source notes: TCR CDR3 underwent first-round RT-PCR with the HTBI primer set.

The chain is built from TRBV30 and TRBJ2-5; 11 nucleotides agree with TRBD2. This receptor was identified in a man aged 40-50 years with Graves disease. The sample here was peripheral blood mononuclear cells (PBMCs), taken at new diagnosis, from a patient treated with antithyroid drugs. The CDR3 DNA sequence: TGTGCCTGGAGGCTAGCGGGGGGCCAAGAGACCCAGTACTTC. Encoded protein: CAWRLAGGQETQYF. Full variable domain (outside the CDR3, taken from reference TRBV30 and TRBJ2-5): SQTIHQWPATLVQPVGSPLSLECTVEGTSNPNLYWYRQAAGRGLQLLFYSVGIGQISSEVPQNLSASRPQDRQFILSSKKLLLSDSGFYLCAWRLAGGQETQYFGPGTRLLVL.